This TCR beta chain was sequenced in a study of beta chain features in type 1 diabetes. Study-level background: There were approximately 100,000,000 sorted cells examined across all samples. Study-wide results and caveats: TCRB CDR3 length was moderately but significantly reduced in all four CD4+ subsets of Type 1 diabetes patients. Whether HLA type affects TCRB rearrangement stayed undetermined in the present work.

Note on this clone: The antigen remains unidentified.

Germline lookup yields CDR1 KGHSH and CDR2 LQKENI. CDR3 length: 15 residues. V dropped 2 bases and J dropped 5; count of bases not matched to a gene: 4. Since all of the isolated RNA was reverse transcribed, expressed TCRB transcripts were what got sequenced. The method was immunoSEQ multiplex PCR; TCRdb's version includes in-frame clones alone and lacks a portion of them. The sample holds 150,000 to 200,000 clones; roughly 60% are singletons and the top ten take about 0.1%. The sequenced sample was naive CD4+ T cells from blood. The receptor comes from a man aged 30-40 years with type 1 diabetes. The genes are TRBV18 and TRBJ2-1, with 9 positions matching TRBD2. Here the CDR3 DNA reads TGTGCCAGCTCACCAGGCCTAGCGGGGAACAATGAGCAGTTCTTC. It codes for CASSPGLAGNNEQFF. Filled out from reference TRBV18 and TRBJ2-1, the complete variable domain reads NAGVMQNPRHLVRRRGQEARLRCSPMKGHSHVYWYRQLPEEGLKFMVYLQKENIIDESGMPKERFSAEFPKEGPSILRIQQVVRGDSAAYFCASSPGLAGNNEQFFGPGTRLTVL.